This T cell receptor beta chain came from a study of post-analysis software for immune sequencing data. Study-wide background: Relapsing-remitting, secondary progressive and progressive-relapsing multiple sclerosis courses were included. Study observations and caveats: Normalized Chao1 diversity was significantly lower in multiple sclerosis patients than in controls. With TRBV5-6, TRBV5-1 and TRBV20-1 included, about five TRBV segments were more frequent in patients than in controls. Samples from one preparation batch, clustered by F measure, grouped strongly together.

A word on this clonotype: Its antigen is as yet unknown.

Germline trimming cut 5 bases from V and 5 bases from J; bases unmatched to any gene: 7. Germline V gene data show CDR1 as DFQATT and CDR2 as SNEGSKA (reference sequence). The CDR3 runs to 14 residues. Each TCR beta cDNA library carried unique molecular identifiers. T cells numbering roughly 1 to 10 million yielded cDNA molecules that totaled about 500,000. TCRdb independently ran MiXCR on the PCR reads; one entry per CDR3 protein. The repertoire holds hundreds of thousands of distinct CDR3 sequences, over 45% seen once, with approximately 11% in the top ten. The V call is TRBV20-1, the J call TRBJ2-1; 9 nucleotides align to TRBD2. Source material: blood. The TCR comes from a girl aged 2 to 9 with multiple sclerosis. The CDR3 protein is CSAEAPSGDNEQFF. The CDR3 bases are TGCAGTGCTGAAGCACCTAGCGGGGACAATGAGCAGTTCTTC.